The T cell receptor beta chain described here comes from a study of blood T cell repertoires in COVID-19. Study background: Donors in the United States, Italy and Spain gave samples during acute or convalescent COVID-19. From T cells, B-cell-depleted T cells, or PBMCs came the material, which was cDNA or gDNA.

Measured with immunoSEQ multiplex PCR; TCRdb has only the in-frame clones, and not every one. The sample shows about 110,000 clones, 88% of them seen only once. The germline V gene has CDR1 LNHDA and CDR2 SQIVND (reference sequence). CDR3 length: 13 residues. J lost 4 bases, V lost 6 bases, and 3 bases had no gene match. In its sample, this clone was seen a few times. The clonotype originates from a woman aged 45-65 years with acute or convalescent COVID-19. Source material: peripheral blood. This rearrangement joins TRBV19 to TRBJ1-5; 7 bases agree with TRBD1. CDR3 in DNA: TGTGCCAGTAGGGACAGGCAAAATCAGCCCCAGCATTTT. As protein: CASRDRQNQPQHF. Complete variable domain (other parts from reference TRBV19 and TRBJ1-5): DGGITQSPKYLFRKEGQNVTLSCEQNLNHDAMYWYRQDPGQGLRLIYYSQIVNDFQKGDIAEGYSVSREKKESFPLTVTSAQKNPTAFYLCASRDRQNQPQHFGDGTRLSIL.